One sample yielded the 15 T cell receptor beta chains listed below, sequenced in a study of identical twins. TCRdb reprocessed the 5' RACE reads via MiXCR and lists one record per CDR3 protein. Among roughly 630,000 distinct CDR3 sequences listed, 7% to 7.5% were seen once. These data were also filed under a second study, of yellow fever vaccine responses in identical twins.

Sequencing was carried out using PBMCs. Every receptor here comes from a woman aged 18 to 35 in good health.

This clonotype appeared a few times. The CDR3 sequence is CSAPSQGTQYF. The CDR3 DNA follows: TGCAGTGCTCCCTCCCAGGGTACGCAGTATTTT. The chain is built from TRBV20-1 and TRBJ2-3; D perhaps matches TRBD1 (5 bases). The germline V gene encodes CDR1 DFQATT and CDR2 SNEGSKA (reference sequence). The CDR3 sequence is 11 residues long. V dropped 5 bases and J dropped 8 bases, with 11 bases sitting between them.

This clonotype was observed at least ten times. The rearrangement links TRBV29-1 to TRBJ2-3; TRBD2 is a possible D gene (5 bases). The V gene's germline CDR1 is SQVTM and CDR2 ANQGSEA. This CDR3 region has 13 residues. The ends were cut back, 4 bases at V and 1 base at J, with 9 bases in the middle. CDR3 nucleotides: TGCAGCGTTGGAGTTAGCGGCACAGATACGCAGTATTTT. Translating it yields CSVGVSGTDTQYF.

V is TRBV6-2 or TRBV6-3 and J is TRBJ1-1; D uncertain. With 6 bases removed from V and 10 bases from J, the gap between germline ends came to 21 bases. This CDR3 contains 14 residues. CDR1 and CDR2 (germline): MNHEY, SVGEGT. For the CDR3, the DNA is TGTGCCAGCAGCGTTACTACAGACGCCCTCGGAGCTTTCTTT. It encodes CASSVTTDALGAFF.

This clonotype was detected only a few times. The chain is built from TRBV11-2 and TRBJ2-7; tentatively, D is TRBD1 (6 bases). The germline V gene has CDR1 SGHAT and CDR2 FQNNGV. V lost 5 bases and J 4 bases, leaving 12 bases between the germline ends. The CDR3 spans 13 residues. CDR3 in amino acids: CASSLTGNYEQYV. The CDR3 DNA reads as TGTGCCAGCAGCCTGACAGGCAATTACGAGCAGTACGTC.

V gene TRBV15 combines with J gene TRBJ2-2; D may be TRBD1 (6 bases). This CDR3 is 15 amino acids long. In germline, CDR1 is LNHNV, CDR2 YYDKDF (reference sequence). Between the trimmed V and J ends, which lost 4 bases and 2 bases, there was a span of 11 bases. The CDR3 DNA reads TGTGCCACCAGCACCCGGGACATTAACACCGGGGAGCTGTTTTTT. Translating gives CATSTRDINTGELFF.

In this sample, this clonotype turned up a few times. In DNA, the CDR3 is TGTGCCGTGCCCTCCGGGACTAGCGGCGTCGGGGAGCTGTTTTTT. It codes for CAVPSGTSGVGELFF. J is TRBJ2-2 and V is TRBV10-3, with 11 bases fitting TRBD2. Germline V gene sequence: CDR1 ENHRY, CDR2 SYGVKD. The V and J ends lost 11 bases and 7 bases, in that order; junction bases with no gene match: 12. The CDR3 runs 15 residues.

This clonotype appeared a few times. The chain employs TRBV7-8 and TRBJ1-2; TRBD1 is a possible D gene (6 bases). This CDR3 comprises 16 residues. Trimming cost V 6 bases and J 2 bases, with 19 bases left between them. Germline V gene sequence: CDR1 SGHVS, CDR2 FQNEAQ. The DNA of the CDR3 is TGTGCCAGCAGTCAAAACCCGGCAGGGGCCAACTATGGCTACACCTTC. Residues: CASSQNPAGANYGYTF.

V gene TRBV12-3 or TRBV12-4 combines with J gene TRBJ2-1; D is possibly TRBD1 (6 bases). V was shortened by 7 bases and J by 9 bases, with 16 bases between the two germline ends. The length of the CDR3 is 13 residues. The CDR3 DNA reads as TGTGCCAGCACCAGACAGGTACGTGCTGAGCAGTTCTTC. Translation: CASTRQVRAEQFF.

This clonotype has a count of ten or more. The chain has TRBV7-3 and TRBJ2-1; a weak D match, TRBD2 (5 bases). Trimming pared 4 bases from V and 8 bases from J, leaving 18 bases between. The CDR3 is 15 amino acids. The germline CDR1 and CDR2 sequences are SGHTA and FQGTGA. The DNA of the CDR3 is TGTGCCAGCAGCTCACTCGGGGAATCCGTGGATGAGCAGTTCTTC. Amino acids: CASSSLGESVDEQFF. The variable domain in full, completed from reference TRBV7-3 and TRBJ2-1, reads GAGVSQTPSNKVTEKGKYVELRCDPISGHTALYWYRQSLGQGPEFLIYFQGTGAADDSGLPNDRFFAVRPEGSVSTLKIQRTERGDSAVYLCASSSLGESVDEQFFGPGTRLTVL.

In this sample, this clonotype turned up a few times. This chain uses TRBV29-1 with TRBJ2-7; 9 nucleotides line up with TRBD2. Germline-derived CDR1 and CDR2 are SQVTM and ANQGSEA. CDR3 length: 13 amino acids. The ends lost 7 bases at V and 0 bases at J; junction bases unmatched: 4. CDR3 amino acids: CSALLAGSYEQYF. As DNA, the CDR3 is TGCAGCGCCCTACTAGCGGGCTCCTACGAGCAGTACTTC.

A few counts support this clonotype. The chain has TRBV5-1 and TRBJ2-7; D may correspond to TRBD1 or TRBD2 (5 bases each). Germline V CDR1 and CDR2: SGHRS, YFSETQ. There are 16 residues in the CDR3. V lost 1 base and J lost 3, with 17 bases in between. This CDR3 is CASSLTGTTRIYEQYF. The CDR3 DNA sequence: TGCGCCAGCAGCTTGACCGGGACCACACGGATCTACGAGCAGTACTTC.

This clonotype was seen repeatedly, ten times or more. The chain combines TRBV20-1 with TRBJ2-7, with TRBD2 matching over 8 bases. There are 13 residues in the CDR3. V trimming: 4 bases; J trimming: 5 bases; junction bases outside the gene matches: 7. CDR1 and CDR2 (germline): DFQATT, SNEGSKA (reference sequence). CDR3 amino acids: CSAIGGGTDEQYF. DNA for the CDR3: TGCAGTGCTATCGGGGGGGGGACCGACGAGCAGTACTTC.

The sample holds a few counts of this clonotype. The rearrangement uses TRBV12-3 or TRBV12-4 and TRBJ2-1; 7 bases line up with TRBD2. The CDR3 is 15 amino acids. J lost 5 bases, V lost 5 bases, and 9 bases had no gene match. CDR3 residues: CASSRSGRIDNEQFF. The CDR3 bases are TGTGCCAGCAGTAGATCCGGGAGGATAGACAATGAGCAGTTCTTC.

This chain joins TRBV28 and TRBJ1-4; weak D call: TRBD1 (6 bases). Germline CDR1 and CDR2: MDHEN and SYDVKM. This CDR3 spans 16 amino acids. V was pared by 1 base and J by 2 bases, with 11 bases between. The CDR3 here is CASSLYAGQTNEKLFF. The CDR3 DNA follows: TGTGCCAGCAGTTTATACGCCGGACAGACTAATGAAAAACTGTTTTTT.

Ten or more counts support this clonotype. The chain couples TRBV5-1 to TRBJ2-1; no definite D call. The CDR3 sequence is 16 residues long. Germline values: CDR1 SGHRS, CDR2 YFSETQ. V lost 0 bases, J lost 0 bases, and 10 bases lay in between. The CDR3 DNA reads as TGCGCCAGCAGCTTGGGTAGCTCGAGCTCCTACAATGAGCAGTTCTTC. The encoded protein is CASSLGSSSSYNEQFF.